This T cell receptor (beta chain) was profiled in a study of cytomegalovirus exposure and HLA in healthy donors. Study background: An early release of data contained about 85 million unique TCRs, which came from HLA-typed donors. Study-wide findings and caveats: Sequencing likely caused a cluster of highly shared sequence variants.

60 Vbeta and 13 Jbeta primers were used in PCR. Sequencing used immunoSEQ multiplex PCR; TCRdb keeps in-frame clones, though not all of them. The sample lists more than 150,000 clones, around 80% occurring once. This clone was recorded once. Antigen specificity is unknown. Specimen: PBMCs. This receptor was taken from a male donor in good health and CMV-seronegative.

CDR3 protein: CASSLLPGQGNEKLFF. In DNA form, the CDR3 reads TGTGCCAGCAGCTTACTCCCGGGACAGGGGAATGAAAAACTGTTTTTT. The chain couples TRBV7-9 to TRBJ1-4; the match to TRBD1 covers 10 bases. The CDR3 consists of 16 residues. Germline V gene lookup returns CDR1 SEHNR and CDR2 FQNEAQ (reference sequence). J gave up 5 bases and V 2 bases, and 5 bases lay outside the gene matches.